This entry is about one TCR beta chain. Its specificity is not known. Before they underwent DNA extraction, samples held about 0.95-10 million cryopreserved PBMC. This entry belongs to a study of long-term antiretroviral therapy in people with HIV. V dropped 5 bases and J dropped 4 bases, with 15 bases sitting between them. The CDR3 has 14 residues. Looked up from germline, CDR1 is SQVTM and CDR2 is ANQGSEA. General study results and limits: For ART adherence, viral resistance and therapy changes, no data were available. The study found narrower CDR3 length ranges in HIV repertoires than in controls.

Run at survey level, the immunoSEQ assay was version v3.0. In sequencing, roughly 40,000-50,000 T-cell genomes per sample were targeted. Sequenced by immunoSEQ multiplex PCR; TCRdb stores in-frame clones only, minus some. The sample contains approximately 32,000 clones, about 80% of which appear only once. This specimen was unsorted PBMCs, taken 0.4 years before starting antiretroviral therapy. The sequence derives from a man aged 18 to 30 with HIV. This chain joins TRBV29-1 and TRBJ1-5; no firm D call. CDR3 residues: CSVLLGSPNQPQHF. CDR3 bases: TGCAGCGTTCTCTTAGGGAGCCCAAATCAGCCCCAGCATTTT.